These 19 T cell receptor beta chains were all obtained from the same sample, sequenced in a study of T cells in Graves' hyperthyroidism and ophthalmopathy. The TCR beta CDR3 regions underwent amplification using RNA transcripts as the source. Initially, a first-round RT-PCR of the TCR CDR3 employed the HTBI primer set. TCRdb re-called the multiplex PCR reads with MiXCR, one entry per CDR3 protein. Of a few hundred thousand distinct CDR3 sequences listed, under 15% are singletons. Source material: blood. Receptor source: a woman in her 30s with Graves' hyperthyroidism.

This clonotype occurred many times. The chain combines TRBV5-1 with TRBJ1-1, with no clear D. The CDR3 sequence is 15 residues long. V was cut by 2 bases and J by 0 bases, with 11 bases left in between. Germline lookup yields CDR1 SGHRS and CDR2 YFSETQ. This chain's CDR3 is CASSLLNPMNTEAFF. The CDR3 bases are TGCGCCAGCAGCTTACTCAACCCCATGAACACTGAAGCTTTCTTT.

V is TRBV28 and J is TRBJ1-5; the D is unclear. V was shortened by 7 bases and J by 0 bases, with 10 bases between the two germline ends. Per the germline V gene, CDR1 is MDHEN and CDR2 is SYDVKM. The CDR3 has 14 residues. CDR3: CASTPLGSNQPQHF. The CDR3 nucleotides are TGTGCCAGCACCCCGTTAGGTAGCAATCAGCCCCAGCATTTT.

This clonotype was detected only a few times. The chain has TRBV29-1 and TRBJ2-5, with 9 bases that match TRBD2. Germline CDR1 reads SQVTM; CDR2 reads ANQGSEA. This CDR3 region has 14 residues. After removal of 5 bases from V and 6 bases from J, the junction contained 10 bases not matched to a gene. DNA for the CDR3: TGCAGCGTTCAGGCGGGAGGGCGGCGGAAGACCCAGTACTTC. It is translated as CSVQAGGRRKTQYF.

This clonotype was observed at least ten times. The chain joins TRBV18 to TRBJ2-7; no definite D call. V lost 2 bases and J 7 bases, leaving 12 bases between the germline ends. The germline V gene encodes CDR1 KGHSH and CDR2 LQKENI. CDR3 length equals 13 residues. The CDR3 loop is CASSPSSRMEQYF. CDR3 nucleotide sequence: TGTGCCAGCTCACCAAGTTCTCGAATGGAGCAGTACTTC.

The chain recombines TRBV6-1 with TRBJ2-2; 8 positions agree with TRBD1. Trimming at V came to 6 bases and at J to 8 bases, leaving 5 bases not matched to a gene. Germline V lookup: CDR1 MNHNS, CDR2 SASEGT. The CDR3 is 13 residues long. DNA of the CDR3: TGTGCCAGCAGGAGGGACAGGATTGGGGAGCTGTTTTTT. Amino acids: CASRRDRIGELFF.

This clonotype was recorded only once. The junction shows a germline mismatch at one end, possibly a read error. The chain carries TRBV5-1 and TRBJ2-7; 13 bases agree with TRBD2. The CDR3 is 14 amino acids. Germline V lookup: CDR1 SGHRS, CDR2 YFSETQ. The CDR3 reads CASRTSGSSYEQHF. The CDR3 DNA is TGCGCCAGCCGGACTAGCGGGAGCTCCTACGAGCAGCACTTC.

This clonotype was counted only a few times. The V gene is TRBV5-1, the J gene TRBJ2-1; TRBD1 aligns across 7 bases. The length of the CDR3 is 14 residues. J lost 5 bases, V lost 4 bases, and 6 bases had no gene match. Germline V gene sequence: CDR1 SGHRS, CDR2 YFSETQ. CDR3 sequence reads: CASSKWDSNNEQFF. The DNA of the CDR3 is TGCGCCAGCAGCAAATGGGACAGCAACAATGAGCAGTTCTTC.

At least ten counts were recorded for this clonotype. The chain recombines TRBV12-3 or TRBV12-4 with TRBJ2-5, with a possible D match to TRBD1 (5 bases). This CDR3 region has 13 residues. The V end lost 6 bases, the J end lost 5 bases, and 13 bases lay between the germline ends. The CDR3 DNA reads TGTGCCAGCAGCCTACAGGTTGCGGAGACCCAGTACTTC. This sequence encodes CASSLQVAETQYF.

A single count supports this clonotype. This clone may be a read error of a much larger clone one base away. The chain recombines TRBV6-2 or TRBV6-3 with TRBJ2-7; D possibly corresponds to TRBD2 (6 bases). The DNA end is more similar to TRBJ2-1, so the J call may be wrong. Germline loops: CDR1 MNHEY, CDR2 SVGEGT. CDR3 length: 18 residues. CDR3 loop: CASSGPTRGKGDHYEQFF. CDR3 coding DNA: TGTGCCAGCAGTGGGCCCACGCGGGGCAAGGGCGACCACTACGAGCAGTTCTTC.

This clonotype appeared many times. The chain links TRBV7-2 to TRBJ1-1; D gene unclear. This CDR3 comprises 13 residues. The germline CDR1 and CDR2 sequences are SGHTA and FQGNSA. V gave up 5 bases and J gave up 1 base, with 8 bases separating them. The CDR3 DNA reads TGTGCCAGCAGCCTTAACAAGAACACTGAAGCTTTCTTT. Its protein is CASSLNKNTEAFF.

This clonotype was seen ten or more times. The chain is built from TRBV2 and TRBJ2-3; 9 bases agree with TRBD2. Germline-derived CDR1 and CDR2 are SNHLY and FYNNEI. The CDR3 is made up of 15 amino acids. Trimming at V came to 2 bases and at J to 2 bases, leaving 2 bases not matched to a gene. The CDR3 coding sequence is TGTGCCAGCAGTGAACTAGCGGGGAACACAGATACGCAGTATTTT. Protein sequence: CASSELAGNTDTQYF.

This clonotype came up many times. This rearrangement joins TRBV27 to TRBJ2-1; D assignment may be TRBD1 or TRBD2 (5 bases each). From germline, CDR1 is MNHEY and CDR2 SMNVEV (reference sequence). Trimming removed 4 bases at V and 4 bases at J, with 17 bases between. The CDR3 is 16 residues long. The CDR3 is CASSSQPGRIYNEQFF. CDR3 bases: TGTGCCAGCAGTTCGCAACCGGGACGGATTTACAATGAGCAGTTCTTC.

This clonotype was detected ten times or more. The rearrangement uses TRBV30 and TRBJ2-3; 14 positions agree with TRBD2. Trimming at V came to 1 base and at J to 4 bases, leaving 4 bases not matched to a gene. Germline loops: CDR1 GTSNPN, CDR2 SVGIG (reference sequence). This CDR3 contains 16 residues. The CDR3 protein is CAWSGGLAGAADTQYF. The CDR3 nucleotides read TGTGCCTGGAGTGGGGGACTAGCGGGAGCGGCAGATACGCAGTATTTT.

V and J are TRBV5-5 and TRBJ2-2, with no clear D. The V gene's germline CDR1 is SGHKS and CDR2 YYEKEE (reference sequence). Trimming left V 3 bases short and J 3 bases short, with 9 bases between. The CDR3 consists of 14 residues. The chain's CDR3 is CASSSLRYTGELFF. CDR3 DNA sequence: TGTGCCAGCAGCTCCCTCCGATACACCGGGGAGCTGTTTTTT.

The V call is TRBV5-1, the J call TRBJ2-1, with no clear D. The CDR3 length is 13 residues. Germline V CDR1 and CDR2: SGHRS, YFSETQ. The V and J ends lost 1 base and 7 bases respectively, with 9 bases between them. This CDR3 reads CASSLLWHNEQFF. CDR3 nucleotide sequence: TGCGCCAGCAGCTTGCTCTGGCATAATGAGCAGTTCTTC.

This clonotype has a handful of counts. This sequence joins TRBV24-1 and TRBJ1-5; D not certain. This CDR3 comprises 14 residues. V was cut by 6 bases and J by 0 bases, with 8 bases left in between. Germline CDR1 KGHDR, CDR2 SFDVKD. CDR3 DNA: TGTGCCACCAGTCAAGGCAATAGCAATCAGCCCCAGCATTTT. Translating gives CATSQGNSNQPQHF.

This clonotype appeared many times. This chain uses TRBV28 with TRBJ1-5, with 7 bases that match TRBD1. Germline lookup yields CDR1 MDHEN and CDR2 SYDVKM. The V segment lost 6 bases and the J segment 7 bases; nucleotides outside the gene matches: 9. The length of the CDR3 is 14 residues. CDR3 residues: CASSRHRGGQPQHF. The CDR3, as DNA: TGTGCCAGCAGCCGACACAGGGGTGGCCAGCCCCAGCATTTT.

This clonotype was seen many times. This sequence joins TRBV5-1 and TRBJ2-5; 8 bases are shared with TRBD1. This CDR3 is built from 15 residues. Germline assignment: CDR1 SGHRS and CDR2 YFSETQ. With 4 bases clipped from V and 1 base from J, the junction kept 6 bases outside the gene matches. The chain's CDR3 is CASSRDRISQETQYF. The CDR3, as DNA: TGCGCCAGCAGCCGGGACAGGATAAGCCAAGAGACCCAGTACTTC.

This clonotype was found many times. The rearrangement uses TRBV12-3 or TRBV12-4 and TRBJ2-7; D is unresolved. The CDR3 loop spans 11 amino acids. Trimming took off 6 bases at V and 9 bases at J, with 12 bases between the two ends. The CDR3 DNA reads TGTGCCAGCAGCCGATACAGTGTGCAGTACTTC. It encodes CASSRYSVQYF.